This TCR beta chain was sequenced in a study of blood T cell repertoires in COVID-19 (dated by TCRdb to about 2020). Regarding the study in general: Samples from collaborators originated in the United States, Italy and Spain and spanned both the acute and convalescent phases of COVID-19. The samples were drawn from the first 160 participants of the ongoing ImmuneRACE study and from 1,254 subjects provided by 6 global collaborators. HLA class I and class II types, where available, came from metadata supplied by the sample provider rather than from assay-based typing. Sample metadata almost always included a de-identified subject ID, COVID-19 status, age in years and sex. The material from the prospective study consisted of cDNA or gDNA derived from T cells, B-cell-depleted T cells, or PBMCs. The dataset comprised deeply sampled blood TCRbeta repertoires from subjects exposed to, actively infected with, or recovered from COVID-19. The repertoires were released in a freely available public database intended as a resource for research on the immune response to SARS-CoV-2.

Whole blood was collected in K2EDTA tubes by collaborating institutions according to the institutions' own protocols. For TCRbeta analysis, collaborator samples were shipped as frozen whole blood, as isolated PBMCs, or as DNA extracted from either sample type. What the work shows at the level of the full study, not this receptor alone: Clinical and demographic metadata were provided uncurated, with the amount varying by source and participant.

TCRbeta CDR3 regions were amplified from genomic DNA by means of the immunoSEQ Assay, a bias-controlled multiplex PCR. The published analysis was carried out like this. The number of nucleated cells in each sample was estimated by amplification of reference gene primers within the assay. To quantify the absolute abundance of each unique TCRbeta CDR3 rearrangement, sequence reads were collapsed and filtered. For each sample, productive Simpson clonality was calculated by taking the square root of Simpson's diversity index across productive rearrangements. TCRdb re-hosts the immuneACCESS table, in-frame sequences only. Its copies lack some clones; in the studies checked, an unresolved V gene accounts for under half of them, and the cause for the rest is not known. Clone size and the V and J calls come from that table; the DNA yielded D and trimming. The sample data list 90,000 to 100,000 clones, and roughly 80% of these were observed just once. Together, the top ten hold 17% of the sample.

The CDR3, cysteine through phenylalanine, is 14 amino acids long. Just CDR3 DNA is preserved here, 42 bases in frame from base 1. The junction shows trimming of 2 bases on V and 6 bases on J, plus 13 bases between the germline ends. From the germline V gene, CDR1 is MNHEY and CDR2 is SVGAGI. The sample holds one count of this clone. Its antigen target is currently unknown. No per-base quality is available; no much larger clone lies one base away. This clonotype was sampled from a woman between 55 and 75 years old with acute or convalescent COVID-19. Rearrangement joined TRBV6-5 to TRBJ1-1, and the D gene may be TRBD1, 5 bases matching. Sequences were obtained from peripheral blood. Here the CDR3 is given as CASSYPGERAEAFF. The nucleotide sequence reads as follows: TGTGCCAGCAGTTACCCGGGGGAGAGGGCTGAAGCTTTCTTT.